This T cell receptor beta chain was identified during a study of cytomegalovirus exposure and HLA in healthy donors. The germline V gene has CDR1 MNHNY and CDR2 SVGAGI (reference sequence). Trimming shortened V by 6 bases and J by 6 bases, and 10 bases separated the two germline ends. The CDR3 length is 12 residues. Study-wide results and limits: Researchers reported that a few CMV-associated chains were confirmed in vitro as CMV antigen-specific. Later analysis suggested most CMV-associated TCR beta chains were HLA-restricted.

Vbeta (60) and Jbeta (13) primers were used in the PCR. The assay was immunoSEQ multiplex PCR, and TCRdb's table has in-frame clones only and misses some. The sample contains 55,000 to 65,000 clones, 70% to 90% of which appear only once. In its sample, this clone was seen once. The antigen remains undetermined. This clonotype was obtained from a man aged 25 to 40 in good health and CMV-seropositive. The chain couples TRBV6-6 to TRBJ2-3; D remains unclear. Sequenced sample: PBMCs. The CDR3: CASRNGPDTQYF. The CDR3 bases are TGTGCCAGCAGAAATGGCCCCGATACGCAGTATTTT.